This TCR beta chain was sequenced in a study of vaccination effects on CD4 cells after COVID-19 (dated by TCRdb to 2021 to 2024). A note on the overall study: Post-vaccine samples across the study were collected a median of 72 days after the second dose, with a range of 14 to 241. Altogether, around eleven COVID-19 convalescent patients and a few SARS-CoV-2-naive healthy vaccine recipients made up the full study. SARS-CoV-2 spike-specific CD4+ TCR repertoires from before and after mRNA vaccination were compared in COVID-19 convalescent patients and in infection-naive vaccine recipients. In the study, cultures from other donors were sequenced using the Oncomine TCR Beta short-read assay on an Illumina iSeq 100. Broad study findings and their caveats: Among healthy vaccine recipients, nearly all vaccine-induced clones were SARS-CoV-2 mono-reactive, and only 1 of 255 was cross-reactive with common cold coronaviruses. The study was limited by a small number of convalescent patients and lacked early post-infection timepoints. Marked clonal contraction was observed in both infection-induced and vaccine-induced clones at late post-vaccination timepoints, consistent with waning T cell responses.

Comments on this clone: No cognate antigen has been identified for it. Base qualities are missing; no much larger clone stands one base away.

In the ViraFEST assay, PBMC were stimulated with viral peptide pools, and TCR sequencing was then used to find antigen-specific CD4+ T cell clonotypes based on their expansion. After about 10 days of culture, CD4+ T cells were isolated with the EasySep CD4+ T cell isolation kit. Participants received two doses of either the BNT162b2 or the mRNA-1273 mRNA SARS-CoV-2 vaccine. None of the healthy vaccine recipients had a prior SARS-CoV-2 infection, which was confirmed by nucleocapsid antibody tests that came back negative both before and after vaccination. Under 2.5 million PBMC per well were cultured with approximately 10 ug/ml peptides in IMDM containing 5% human AB serum, approximately 10 IU/ml IL-2 and gentamicin. On days 3 and 7, half of the culture medium was replaced with fresh IL-2-containing medium. Unless noted otherwise, every peptide stimulation condition was grown in triplicate wells. PBMC were separated from whole blood using Ficoll-Paque Plus gradient centrifugation and were then either cryopreserved at -140C or used fresh. The overlapping peptide pools covered the spike proteins of SARS-CoV-2 and of the common cold coronaviruses HCoV-NL63, HCoV-OC43 and HCoV-229E. The QIAamp micro DNA kit was used to extract genomic DNA from the cultured CD4+ T cells.

Receptor amplification or capture employed the immunoSEQ multiplex PCR assay. DNA from the cultured, isolated CD4+ T cells was subjected to TCR beta CDR3 sequencing. The study's own analysis went as follows. Non-productive TCR sequences were discarded, and reads were trimmed to the CDR3 region, with only CDR3s of 7 or more amino acids retained. Antigen-specific clonotypes were identified with the MANAFEST web app by comparing expansion in peptide wells against reference cultures. For clones to be considered positive, expansion at FDR<0.05 versus reference and all other wells, an odds ratio above 5, and a frequency above 0.1% in two replicate wells were required. Cross-reactive clonotypes were defined as significantly expanded in SARS-CoV-2 spike wells and in at least one common cold coronavirus spike condition. CDR3 similarity was assessed by Levenshtein distance using the stringdist R package, and unrooted trees were constructed with ape in R 3.6.1. What TCRdb holds here is the immuneACCESS table cut down to in-frame rearrangements. Part of the clones is not present; checked against another copy, under half of the missing clones reflect an unresolved V gene, and the others are unexplained. The DNA was the basis for D and trimming; V, J and clone size are from that table. The sample records around 81,000 clones, under 85% of which are singletons. Roughly 1.2% of the sample rests with the top ten.

There are 16 amino acids in the CDR3, from cysteine to valine inclusive. Only the CDR3 region is kept as DNA, spanning 48 bases read in frame from base 1. The germline V end is reduced by 1 base and the J end by 1 base; junction bases left unmatched: 5. As encoded in the germline V gene, CDR1 is SGHTA while CDR2 is FQGTGA. This TCR came from a human donor who received a COVID-19 vaccine. This specimen was CD4+ T cells from PBMCs cultured with HCoV-OC43 spike peptides, taken after COVID-19 vaccination. Read against the paper, the sample's cell subset or site label means: HCoV-OC43 spike overlapping peptide pool stimulation. This sequence uses TRBV7-3 and TRBJ2-7, and 9 bases in between align with TRBD1. The CDR3 corresponds to CASSLIRDRVSYEQYV. The nucleotide sequence is TGTGCCAGCAGCTTAATTAGGGACAGGGTATCCTACGAGCAGTACGTC.